This T cell receptor beta chain was captured in a study of blood T cells in healthy people across ages. PCR was performed a second time for about 6 to 12 cycles using a sample-barcoded 5' primer and a J-beta primer mix. TCRdb analysed the 5' RACE reads with MiXCR anew, one entry per CDR3 protein. The table lists around 1,000,000 distinct CDR3 sequences, less than 25% of them singletons. Germline-derived CDR1 and CDR2 are SGHRS and YFSETQ. Trimming took 5 bases from V and 0 from J; bases not matched to a gene: 7. CDR3 length: 16 residues. This same sample was also taken into another study, of T cells of mothers and their children. That source adds: Similar effects of thymic selection on TCR recombination output were recorded in related and unrelated pairs.

The TCR was taken from a girl aged 2-10 years in good health. This chain links TRBV5-1 with TRBJ2-1; 8 bases fit TRBD2. The sample consisted of blood. The CDR3 coding sequence is TGCGCCAGCAGGGTGATAGCGGGGAGCTCCTACAATGAGCAGTTCTTC. Its translation is CASRVIAGSSYNEQFF.